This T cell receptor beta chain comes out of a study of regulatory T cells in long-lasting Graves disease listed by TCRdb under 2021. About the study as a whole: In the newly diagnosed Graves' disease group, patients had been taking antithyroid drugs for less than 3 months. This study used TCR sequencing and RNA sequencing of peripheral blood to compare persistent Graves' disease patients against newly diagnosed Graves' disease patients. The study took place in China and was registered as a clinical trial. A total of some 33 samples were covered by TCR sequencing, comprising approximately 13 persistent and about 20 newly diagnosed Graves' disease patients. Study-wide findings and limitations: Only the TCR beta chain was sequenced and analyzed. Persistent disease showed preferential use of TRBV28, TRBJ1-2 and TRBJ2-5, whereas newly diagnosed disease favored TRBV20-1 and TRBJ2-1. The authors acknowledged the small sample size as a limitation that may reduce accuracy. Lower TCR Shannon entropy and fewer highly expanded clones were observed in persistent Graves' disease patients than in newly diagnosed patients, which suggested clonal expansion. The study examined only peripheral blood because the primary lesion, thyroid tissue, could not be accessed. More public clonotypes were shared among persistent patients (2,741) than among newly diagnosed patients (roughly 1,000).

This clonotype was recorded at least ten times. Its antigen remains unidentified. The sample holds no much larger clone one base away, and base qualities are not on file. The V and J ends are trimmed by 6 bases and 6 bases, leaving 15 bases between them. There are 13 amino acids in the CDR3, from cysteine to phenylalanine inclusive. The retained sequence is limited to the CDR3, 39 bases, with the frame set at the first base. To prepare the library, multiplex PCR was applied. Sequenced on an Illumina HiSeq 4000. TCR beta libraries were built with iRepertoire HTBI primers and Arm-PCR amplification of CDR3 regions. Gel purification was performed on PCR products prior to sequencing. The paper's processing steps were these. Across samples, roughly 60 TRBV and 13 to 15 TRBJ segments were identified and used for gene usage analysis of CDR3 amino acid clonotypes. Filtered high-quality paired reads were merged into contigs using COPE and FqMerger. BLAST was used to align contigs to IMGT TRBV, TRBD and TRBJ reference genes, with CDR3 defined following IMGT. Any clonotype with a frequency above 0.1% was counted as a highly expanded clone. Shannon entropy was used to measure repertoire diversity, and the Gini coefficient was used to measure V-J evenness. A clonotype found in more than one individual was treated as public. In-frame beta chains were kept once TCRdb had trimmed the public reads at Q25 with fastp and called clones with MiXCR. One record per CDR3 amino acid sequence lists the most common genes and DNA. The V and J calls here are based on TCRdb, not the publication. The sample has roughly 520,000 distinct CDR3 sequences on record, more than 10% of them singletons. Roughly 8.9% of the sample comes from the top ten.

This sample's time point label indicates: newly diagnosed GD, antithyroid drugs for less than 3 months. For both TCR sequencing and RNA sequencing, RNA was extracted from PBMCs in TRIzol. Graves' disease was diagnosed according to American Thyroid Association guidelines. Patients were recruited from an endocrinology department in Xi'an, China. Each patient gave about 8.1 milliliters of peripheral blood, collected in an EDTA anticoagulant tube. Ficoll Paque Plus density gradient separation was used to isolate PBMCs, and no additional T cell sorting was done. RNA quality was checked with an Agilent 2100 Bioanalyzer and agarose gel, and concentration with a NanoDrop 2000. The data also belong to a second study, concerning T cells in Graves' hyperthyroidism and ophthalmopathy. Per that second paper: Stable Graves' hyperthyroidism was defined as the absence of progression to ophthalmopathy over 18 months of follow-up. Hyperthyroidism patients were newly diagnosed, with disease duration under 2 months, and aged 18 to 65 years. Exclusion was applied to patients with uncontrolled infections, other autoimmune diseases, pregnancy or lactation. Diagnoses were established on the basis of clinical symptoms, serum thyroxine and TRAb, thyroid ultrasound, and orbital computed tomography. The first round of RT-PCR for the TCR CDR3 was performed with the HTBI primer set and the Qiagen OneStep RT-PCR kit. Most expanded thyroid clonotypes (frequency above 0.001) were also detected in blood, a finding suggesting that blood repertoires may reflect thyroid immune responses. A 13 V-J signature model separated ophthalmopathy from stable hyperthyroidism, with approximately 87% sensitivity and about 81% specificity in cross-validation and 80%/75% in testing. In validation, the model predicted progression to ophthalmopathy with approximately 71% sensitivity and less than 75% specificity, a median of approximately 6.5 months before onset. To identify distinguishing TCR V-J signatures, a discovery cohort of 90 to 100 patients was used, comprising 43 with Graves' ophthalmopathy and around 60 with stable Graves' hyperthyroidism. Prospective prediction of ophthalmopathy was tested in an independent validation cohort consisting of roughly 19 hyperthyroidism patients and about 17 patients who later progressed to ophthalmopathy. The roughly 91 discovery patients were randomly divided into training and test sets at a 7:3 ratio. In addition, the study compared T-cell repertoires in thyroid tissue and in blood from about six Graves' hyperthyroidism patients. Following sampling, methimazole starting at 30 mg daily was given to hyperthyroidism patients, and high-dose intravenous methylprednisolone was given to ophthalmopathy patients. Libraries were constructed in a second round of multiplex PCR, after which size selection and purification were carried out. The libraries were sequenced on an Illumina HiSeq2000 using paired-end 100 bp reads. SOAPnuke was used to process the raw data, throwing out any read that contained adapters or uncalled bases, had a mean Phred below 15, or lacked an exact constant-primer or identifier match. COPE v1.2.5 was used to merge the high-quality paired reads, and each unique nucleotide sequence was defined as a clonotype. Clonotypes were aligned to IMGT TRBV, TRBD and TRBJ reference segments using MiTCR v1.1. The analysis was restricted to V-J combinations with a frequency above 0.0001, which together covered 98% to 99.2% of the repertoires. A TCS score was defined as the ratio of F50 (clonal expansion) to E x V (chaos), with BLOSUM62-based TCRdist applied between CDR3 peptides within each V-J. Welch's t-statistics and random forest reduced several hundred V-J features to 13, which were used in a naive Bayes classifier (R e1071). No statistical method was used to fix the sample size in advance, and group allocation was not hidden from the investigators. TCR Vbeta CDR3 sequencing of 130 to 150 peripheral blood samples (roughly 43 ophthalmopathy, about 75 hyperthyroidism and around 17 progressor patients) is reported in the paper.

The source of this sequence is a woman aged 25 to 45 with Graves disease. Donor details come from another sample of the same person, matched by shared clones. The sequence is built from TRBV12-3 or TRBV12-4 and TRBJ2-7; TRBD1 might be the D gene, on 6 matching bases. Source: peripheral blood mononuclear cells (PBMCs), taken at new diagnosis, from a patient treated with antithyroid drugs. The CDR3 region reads CASSEGGYGEQYF. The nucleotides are TGTGCCAGCAGCGAAGGGGGTTACGGCGAGCAGTACTTC.